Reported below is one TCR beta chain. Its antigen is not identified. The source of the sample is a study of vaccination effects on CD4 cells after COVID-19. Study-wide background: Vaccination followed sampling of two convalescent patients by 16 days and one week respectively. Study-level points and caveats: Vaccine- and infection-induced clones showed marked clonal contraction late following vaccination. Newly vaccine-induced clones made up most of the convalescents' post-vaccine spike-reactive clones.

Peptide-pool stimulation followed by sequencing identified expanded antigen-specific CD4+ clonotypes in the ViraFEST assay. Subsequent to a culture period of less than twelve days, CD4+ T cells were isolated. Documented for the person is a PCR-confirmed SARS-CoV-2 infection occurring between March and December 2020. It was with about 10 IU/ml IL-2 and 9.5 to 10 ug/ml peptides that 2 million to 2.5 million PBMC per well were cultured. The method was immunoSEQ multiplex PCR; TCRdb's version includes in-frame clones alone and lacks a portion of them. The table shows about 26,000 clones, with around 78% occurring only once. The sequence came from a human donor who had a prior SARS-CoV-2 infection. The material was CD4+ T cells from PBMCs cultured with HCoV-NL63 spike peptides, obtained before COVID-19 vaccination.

The CDR3 sequence: CASSRSEGTEAFF. The CDR3 DNA reads TGTGCCAGCAGCCGCAGCGAGGGCACTGAAGCTTTCTTT. This chain uses TRBV7-8 with TRBJ1-1; D unresolved. This CDR3 region has 13 residues. The V gene's germline CDR1 is SGHVS and CDR2 FQNEAQ. The V and J ends lost 5 bases and 4 bases respectively, with 11 bases between them.